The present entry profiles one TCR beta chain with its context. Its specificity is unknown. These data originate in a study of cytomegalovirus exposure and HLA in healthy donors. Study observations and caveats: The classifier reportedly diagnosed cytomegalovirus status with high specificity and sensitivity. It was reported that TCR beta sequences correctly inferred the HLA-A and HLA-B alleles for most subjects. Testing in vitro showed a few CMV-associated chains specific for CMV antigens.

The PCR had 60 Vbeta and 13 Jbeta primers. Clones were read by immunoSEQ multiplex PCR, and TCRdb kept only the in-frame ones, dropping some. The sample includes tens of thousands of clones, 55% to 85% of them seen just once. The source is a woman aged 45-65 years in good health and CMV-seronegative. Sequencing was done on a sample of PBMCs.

The CDR3 DNA reads as TGTGCCAGCAGCTTGGGGGCACAGGGGGAGACCCAGTACTTC. This translates into CASSLGAQGETQYF. The chain joins TRBV5-4 to TRBJ2-5, with TRBD1 identical over 7 bases. After removal of 0 bases from V and 5 bases from J, the junction contained 4 bases not matched to a gene. The germline V gene has CDR1 SGHNT and CDR2 YYREEE (reference sequence). The CDR3 is made up of 14 amino acids.